The entry below gives a single T cell receptor beta chain sequence along with its context. The sample originates from a study of OX40 agonist ivuxolimab in advanced cancers. With autoimmune disease history or systemic immunosuppression, patients were excluded. Some clones are missing from TCRdb's copy, which holds only in-frame ones; the method was immunoSEQ multiplex PCR. Here the sample spans fewer than 85,000 clones, 85% being singletons. From germline, CDR1 is MDHEN and CDR2 SYDVKM. V shed 4 bases and J shed 0 bases, with 4 bases lying between them. This CDR3 contains 12 residues. This receptor was taken from an adult with an advanced solid tumor such as melanoma, head and neck, liver or kidney cancer. The specimen comprised CD4+ or CD8+ T cells sorted from blood, sampled in a trial of the OX40 agonist ivuxolimab. This rearrangement joins TRBV28 to TRBJ2-7; D gene uncertain. The CDR3 region has the DNA TGTGCCAGCAGTTCCTACTCCTACGAGCAGTACTTC. Protein product: CASSSYSYEQYF.